One and the same sample provided the 30 T cell receptor beta chains below, sequenced in a study of blood T cell repertoires in COVID-19. Data came from immunoSEQ multiplex PCR; TCRdb stores just in-frame clones and leaves some out. Of fewer than 150,000 clones listed, about nine tenths are singletons. Material: peripheral blood. The receptors shown here come from a human donor in a cohort sampled during active COVID-19.

The V and J genes are TRBV6-6 and TRBJ2-1; 10 nucleotides line up with TRBD2. The CDR3 totals 16 residues. Germline-derived CDR1 and CDR2 are MNHNY and SVGAGI (reference sequence). J lost 5 bases, V lost 2 bases, and 6 bases had no gene match. The CDR3 sequence: CASSYPQRGGNNEQFF. CDR3 nucleotides: TGTGCCAGCAGTTACCCACAGCGGGGGGGTAACAATGAGCAGTTCTTC.

This sequence joins TRBV7-2 and TRBJ2-2, with 7 nucleotides matching TRBD2. This CDR3 has 14 residues. The germline V gene encodes CDR1 SGHTA and CDR2 FQGNSA. After removal of 4 bases from V and 5 bases from J, the junction contained 4 bases not matched to a gene. The CDR3 sequence: CASSYPSGTGELFF. CDR3 in DNA: TGTGCCAGCAGCTACCCTAGCGGAACCGGGGAGCTGTTTTTT.

The gene calls are TRBV7-2 and TRBJ1-1; TRBD1 agrees at 7 bases. Trimming removed 0 bases from V and 1 base from J; junction bases left unmatched: 20. Germline V CDR1 and CDR2: SGHTA, FQGNSA. The CDR3 totals 21 residues. In DNA, the CDR3 is TGTGCCAGCAGCTTAGCCCCTTGGGGGAGGCAGGGGGGCAAGCCGAACACTGAAGCTTTCTTT. Its translation is CASSLAPWGRQGGKPNTEAFF.

The chain employs TRBV29-1 and TRBJ2-3, with D perhaps matching TRBD2 (6 bases). This CDR3 comprises 16 residues. Germline V CDR1 and CDR2: SQVTM, ANQGSEA. V was cut by 6 bases and J by 2 bases, with 21 bases left in between. CDR3 nucleotide sequence: TGCAGCGTAAGGGGCGGGCTAGCGAAATCCACAGATACGCAGTATTTT. Protein sequence: CSVRGGLAKSTDTQYF.

The J gene is TRBJ1-5, the V gene TRBV4-3, with 10 bases matching TRBD1. V was pared by 1 base and J by 9 bases, with 9 bases of the junction left unmatched. Germline values: CDR1 LGHNA, CDR2 YSLEER. CDR3 length equals 16 residues. CDR3 DNA: TGCGCCAGCAGCCAAGTTCGGGACAGGGGTGGGTGGCCCCAGCATTTT. Translated: CASSQVRDRGGWPQHF.

The chain couples TRBV5-1 to TRBJ1-4; D not certain. CDR1 and CDR2 (germline): SGHRS, YFSETQ. This CDR3 comprises 15 residues. Trimming took 0 bases from V and 5 from J, leaving 11 bases between them. CDR3: CASSLAVHTNEKLFF. As DNA, the CDR3 is TGCGCCAGCAGCTTGGCCGTACACACCAATGAAAAACTGTTTTTT.

V usage is TRBV6-2 or TRBV6-3 and J usage is TRBJ2-7; 8 bases are a match to TRBD1. CDR3 length: 15 residues. Germline values: CDR1 MNHEY, CDR2 SVGEGT. The J segment lost 6 bases and the V segment lost 2 bases, leaving 9 bases of the junction unmatched. DNA for the CDR3: TGTGCCAGCAGTTACCCTGGACAGGGAAGGGGCGAGCAGTACTTC. Its protein is CASSYPGQGRGEQYF.

The rearrangement joins TRBV27 to TRBJ1-4; no clear D gene. Per the germline V gene, CDR1 is MNHEY and CDR2 is SMNVEV (reference sequence). Trimming pared 0 bases from V and 7 bases from J, leaving 12 bases between. There are 15 residues in the CDR3. The CDR3 here is CASSLSGLAGEKLFF. CDR3 DNA sequence: TGTGCCAGCAGTTTATCTGGATTGGCGGGTGAAAAACTGTTTTTT.

The chain couples TRBV13 to TRBJ2-5, with TRBD2 matching over 9 bases. The V gene's germline CDR1 is PRHDT and CDR2 FYEKMQ (reference sequence). Germline trimming cut 0 bases from V and 1 base from J; bases unmatched to any gene: 6. This CDR3 spans 17 amino acids. In nucleotides, the CDR3 is TGTGCCAGCAGCTTAGGAGGCGGGGGGGCCCTCCAAGAGACCCAGTACTTC. The encoded protein is CASSLGGGGALQETQYF.

The chain carries TRBV7-2 and TRBJ1-6, with 7 bases matching TRBD1. The V gene's germline CDR1 is SGHTA and CDR2 FQGNSA. CDR3 size: 15 residues. J lost 6 bases, V lost 6 bases, and 8 bases had no gene match. CDR3 protein: CASRNRDSLNSPLHF. CDR3 bases: TGTGCCAGCAGAAACCGGGACAGTCTTAATTCACCCCTCCACTTT.

The chain has TRBV13 and TRBJ2-7, with 8 bases fitting TRBD2. V gave up 5 bases and J gave up 6 bases; unmatched junction bases: 12. Germline CDR1 reads PRHDT; CDR2 reads FYEKMQ (reference sequence). The CDR3 contains 15 residues. CDR3 sequence (DNA): TGTGCCAGCAGCCCCGGGAGGGATGGGTCATCCGAGCAGTACTTC. Translated, it gives CASSPGRDGSSEQYF.

The chain employs TRBV7-3 and TRBJ2-2; tentative D call: TRBD2 (6 bases). Trimming took off 2 bases at V and 5 bases at J, with 15 bases between the two ends. Per germline, CDR1 SGHTA and CDR2 FQGTGA. This CDR3 contains 16 residues. The CDR3 DNA reads as TGTGCCAGCAGCTTACATCGGACTCGGGGGACCGGGGAGCTGTTTTTT. Translated, it gives CASSLHRTRGTGELFF. Combining the CDR3 with reference TRBV7-3 and TRBJ2-2 gives the whole variable domain GAGVSQTPSNKVTEKGKYVELRCDPISGHTALYWYRQSLGQGPEFLIYFQGTGAADDSGLPNDRFFAVRPEGSVSTLKIQRTERGDSAVYLCASSLHRTRGTGELFFGEGSRLTVL.

The chain recombines TRBV18 with TRBJ2-1, with D possibly matching TRBD1 (5 bases). From germline, CDR1 is KGHSH and CDR2 LQKENI. The CDR3 loop spans 16 amino acids. V was cut by 3 bases and J by 7 bases, with 19 bases left in between. The CDR3 loop reads CASSPNGAGVTNEQFF. The CDR3 DNA reads as TGTGCCAGCTCACCGAATGGGGCAGGCGTAACGAATGAGCAGTTCTTC.

The chain couples TRBV30 to TRBJ2-1; TRBD2 might be the D (6 bases). CDR3 length: 14 residues. Germline values: CDR1 GTSNPN, CDR2 SVGIG (reference sequence). V was cut by 4 bases and J by 5 bases, with 15 bases left in between. The CDR3 here is CAWTWGTGNNEQFF. The CDR3 DNA is TGTGCCTGGACGTGGGGGACTGGAAACAATGAGCAGTTCTTC.

The chain links TRBV9 to TRBJ1-5; tentatively, D is TRBD1 (6 bases). The CDR3 loop spans 15 amino acids. Germline V gives CDR1 SGDLS, CDR2 YYNGEE. The V end was cut by 4 bases, the J end by 6 bases, with 17 bases between. CDR3 bases: TGTGCCAGCAGCCTAGGACAGAGTGCTGGTCAGCCCCAGCATTTT. This sequence encodes CASSLGQSAGQPQHF.

This rearrangement joins TRBV5-1 to TRBJ2-1; 16 nucleotides match TRBD2. V lost 4 bases, J lost 4 bases, and 8 bases stayed unmatched. Germline values: CDR1 SGHRS, CDR2 YFSETQ. The CDR3 totals 18 residues. CDR3 region: CASSLGTSGGAGYNEQFF. In DNA form, the CDR3 reads TGCGCCAGCAGCCTGGGGACTAGCGGGGGGGCCGGATACAATGAGCAGTTCTTC.

This chain joins TRBV30 and TRBJ2-1, with a possible D match to TRBD1 (5 bases). Trimming stripped 1 base from V and 0 bases from J, with 10 bases between. The CDR3 is made up of 15 amino acids. Germline V CDR1 and CDR2: GTSNPN, SVGIG (reference sequence). The CDR3 loop is CAWSEDKSSYNEQFF. CDR3 bases: TGTGCCTGGAGTGAGGACAAAAGCTCCTACAATGAGCAGTTCTTC. Together with reference TRBV30 and TRBJ2-1, the CDR3 gives the full variable domain: SQTIHQWPATLVQPVGSPLSLECTVEGTSNPNLYWYRQAAGRGLQLLFYSVGIGQISSEVPQNLSASRPQDRQFILSSKKLLLSDSGFYLCAWSEDKSSYNEQFFGPGTRLTVL.

V and J are TRBV19 and TRBJ2-7; maybe TRBD2 (5 bases). CDR3 length equals 14 residues. With 5 bases removed from V and 6 bases from J, the gap between germline ends came to 17 bases. Germline-derived CDR1 and CDR2 are LNHDA and SQIVND (reference sequence). DNA of the CDR3: TGTGCCAGTAGTCCACTCCGGGGTTCTGGCGAGCAGTACTTC. This gives the protein CASSPLRGSGEQYF.

This clone was recorded only once. The rearrangement uses TRBV25-1 and TRBJ1-2, with D possibly TRBD1 on 6 matching bases. The CDR3 totals 14 residues. V was cut by 8 bases and J by 4 bases, with 17 bases left in between. Per germline, CDR1 MGHDK and CDR2 SYGVNS. CDR3 bases: TGTGCCAGCCTTAGGCCAGGGGTCGCCTATGGCTACACCTTC. This codes for CASLRPGVAYGYTF.

This chain uses TRBV19 with TRBJ1-5; 9 bases line up with TRBD1. V lost 3 bases and J lost 7; bases outside the gene matches: 4. The CDR3 length is 14 residues. CDR1 is LNHDA, CDR2 SQIVND, per germline (reference sequence). CDR3 DNA sequence: TGTGCCAGTAGTATGACAGGGGGAGGACAGCCCCAGCATTTT. This gives the protein CASSMTGGGQPQHF.

The chain recombines TRBV3-1 (or the pseudogene TRBV3-2) with TRBJ2-7, with 9 bases lining up with TRBD1. The CDR3 spans 18 residues. V trimming: 0 bases; J trimming: 1 base; junction bases outside the gene matches: 10. CDR1 and CDR2 from the germline V gene are LGHDT and YNNKEL (reference sequence). The DNA for the CDR3 is TGTGCCAGCAGCCAAGATCAAGGGTGGACAGGGGTTTCCTACGAGCAGTACTTC. It is translated as CASSQDQGWTGVSYEQYF.

This clone was seen a handful of times. The chain combines TRBV7-3 with TRBJ2-5; possibly TRBD1 for D (6 bases). V dropped 4 bases and J dropped 5 bases, with 11 bases sitting between them. Germline CDR1 and CDR2: SGHTA and FQGTGA. There are 13 residues in the CDR3. CDR3 sequence (DNA): TGTGCCAGCAGCTCTGGACAGTCGGAGACCCAGTACTTC. This codes for CASSSGQSETQYF.

The gene calls are TRBV19 and TRBJ1-4; TRBD1 matches at 7 bases. V lost 5 bases and J lost 1; bases outside the gene matches: 10. The germline V gene has CDR1 LNHDA and CDR2 SQIVND (reference sequence). This CDR3 comprises 17 residues. The CDR3 nucleotides read TGTGCCAGTAGTCCTAGAGGGGGCTTAGGAACTAATGAAAAACTGTTTTTT. Protein product: CASSPRGGLGTNEKLFF.

The chain joins TRBV9 to TRBJ2-1, with D possibly matching TRBD2 (7 bases). From germline, CDR1 is SGDLS and CDR2 YYNGEE. The length of the CDR3 is 15 residues. Between the trimmed V and J ends, which lost 1 base and 1 base, there was a span of 9 bases. The DNA of the CDR3 is TGTGCCAGCAGCGTACGGGGGGCGTCCTACAATGAGCAGTTCTTC. As protein: CASSVRGASYNEQFF.

The chain joins TRBV27 to TRBJ1-2; possibly TRBD1 for D (5 bases). The CDR3 totals 12 residues. Germline CDR1 MNHEY, CDR2 SMNVEV (reference sequence). Trimming removed 6 bases from V and 6 bases from J, with 11 bases in between. CDR3 nucleotide sequence: TGTGCCAGCAGAATGGGGGGAAATGGCTACACCTTC. This gives the protein CASRMGGNGYTF.

This clone was observed a few times. Written as DNA, the CDR3 is TGTGCCAGCAGTGAGAGGTCAGCTAACTATGGCTACACCTTC. As protein: CASSERSANYGYTF. The rearrangement links TRBV2 to TRBJ1-2; unclear D gene. The V gene lost 3 bases and the J gene lost 0 bases, with 8 bases spanning the gap. The germline V gene has CDR1 SNHLY and CDR2 FYNNEI. CDR3 length: 14 residues.

This clone was picked up one time. The gene calls are TRBV7-2 and TRBJ2-3; 9 nucleotides line up with TRBD1. Germline V CDR1 and CDR2: SGHTA, FQGNSA. CDR3 length: 17 amino acids. V shed 5 bases, J shed 6 bases, and the junction held 15 bases outside the gene matches. Here the CDR3 DNA reads TGTGCCAGCAGCCTCTATGTCGGGACAGGGTATACGGATACGCAGTATTTT. It specifies CASSLYVGTGYTDTQYF.

The V gene is TRBV3-1 (or the pseudogene TRBV3-2), the J gene TRBJ1-2; 10 bases map to TRBD1. The CDR3 has 15 amino acids. Germline CDR1 and CDR2: LGHDT and YNNKEL (reference sequence). V lost 4 bases and J lost 7; bases outside the gene matches: 9. The CDR3 nucleotides are TGTGCCAGCAGCCTCCGACAGGGGGCTTGGGGTGGCTACACCTTC. Translating it yields CASSLRQGAWGGYTF.

The genes are TRBV12-3 or TRBV12-4 and TRBJ2-1, with 7 bases aligning to TRBD2. The CDR3 is 12 residues long. V trimming: 6 bases; J trimming: 9 bases; junction bases outside the gene matches: 5. The CDR3: CASSVGGGEQFF. The DNA of the CDR3 is TGTGCCAGCAGCGTCGGCGGGGGTGAGCAGTTCTTC.

This clone showed up just once. The chain couples TRBV7-9 to TRBJ1-1, with D possibly matching TRBD1 (5 bases). The CDR3 totals 13 residues. Germline-derived CDR1 and CDR2 are SEHNR and FQNEAQ (reference sequence). The V end was cut by 5 bases, the J end by 6 bases, with 13 bases between. As DNA, the CDR3 is TGTGCCAGCAGCCCCACGGGCAGGGCTGAAGCTTTCTTT. Protein: CASSPTGRAEAFF.